Sequencing of this TCR beta chain was carried out in a study of T cell changes during pregnancy in multiple sclerosis. Profiled with immunoSEQ multiplex PCR; TCRdb holds only in-frame clones, not every one. The table has about 43,000 clones, under 95% seen once. Trimming pared 0 bases from V and 4 bases from J, leaving 8 bases between. There are 14 residues in the CDR3. In germline, CDR1 is SGDLS, CDR2 YYNGEE. Sequencing input: PBMCs (not recorded whether the cells were cultured). This receptor was identified in a female donor with multiple sclerosis, enrolled in a pregnancy study. The chain links TRBV9 to TRBJ2-1; D is unresolved. For the CDR3, the DNA is TGTGCCAGCAGCGTAGGTTTATCATACAATGAGCAGTTCTTC. Its translation: CASSVGLSYNEQFF.